The rows below give T cell receptor beta chains drawn from one sample of a study of molecular identifiers for immune sequencing clone quantification. Each CDR3 protein is one row after TCRdb ran MiXCR on the PCR reads. The sample contains over 550,000 distinct CDR3 sequences, about 25% of which appear only once. The sample was naive CD8+ T cells from blood, with Jurkat cell RNA spiked in. These receptors were taken from a human donor in good health. Some libraries in this study had Jurkat cell RNA spiked in. The CDR3 runs from the conserved cysteine through the conserved F or W. The D gene is left open where the match is weak. Only some rows state a clone size, as once, few, many or a class for expanded clones.

TRBD2,NA,TRBJ2-3,TRBV4-1,CASSPSRLAVTDTQYF,TGCGCCAGCAGCCCCTCCAGACTAGCGGTCACAGATACGCAGTATTTT
NA,many,TRBJ2-5,TRBV30,CAWKASTEETQYF,TGTGCCTGGAAGGCTAGCACGGAAGAGACCCAGTACTTC
NA,many,TRBJ2-7,TRBV11-2,CASTLGYEQYF,TGTGCCAGCACCCTAGGTTACGAGCAGTACTTC
NA,few,TRBJ2-5,TRBV9,CASSSSEIWAQETQYF,TGTGCCAGCAGCTCGTCAGAGATCTGGGCACAAGAGACCCAGTACTTC
NA,few,TRBJ1-2,TRBV5-1,CASSLAEEGGAYGYTF,TGCGCCAGCAGCTTGGCCGAAGAAGGGGGTGCCTATGGCTACACCTTC
NA,many,TRBJ2-3,TRBV15,CATSRGVVGSDTQYF,TGTGCCACCAGCAGAGGGGTAGTAGGCTCAGATACGCAGTATTTT
NA,NA,TRBJ1-1,TRBV11-2,CASSPESYTEAFF,TGTGCCAGCAGCCCTGAGTCGTACACTGAAGCTTTCTTT
TRBD1,NA,TRBJ2-1,TRBV28,CASSPTGAMYNEQFF,TGTGCCAGCAGTCCGACAGGGGCCATGTACAATGAGCAGTTCTTC
NA,NA,TRBJ1-2,TRBV7-9,CSSSLAPENEYGYTF,TGTTCCAGCAGCTTAGCGCCAGAAAATGAATATGGCTACACCTTC
NA,many,TRBJ2-5,TRBV5-1,CASSLADHFEETQYF,TGCGCCAGCAGCTTGGCGGACCACTTTGAAGAGACCCAGTACTTC
NA,NA,TRBJ2-3,TRBV5-6,CASSLAGTGVEDTQYF,TGTGCCAGCAGCTTGGCCGGAACGGGAGTGGAAGATACGCAGTATTTT
NA,NA,TRBJ2-2,TRBV19,CATTPEGTGELFF,TGTGCCACCACCCCGGAGGGCACCGGGGAGCTGTTTTTT
TRBD1,NA,TRBJ2-3,TRBV5-6,CASSSTGDVTDTQYF,TGTGCCAGCAGCTCCACAGGGGATGTGACAGATACGCAGTATTTT
TRBD1,NA,TRBJ2-3,TRBV20-1,CSARDRDRRSDTQYF,TGCAGTGCTAGAGATCGGGACAGGCGGTCAGATACGCAGTATTTT
NA,many,TRBJ2-1,TRBV9,CASSTPSGEQFF,TGTGCCAGCAGTACCCCGTCTGGTGAGCAGTTCTTC
NA,few,TRBJ2-7,TRBV7-2,CASSLGDGTNFYEQYF,TGTGCCAGTAGCTTAGGAGACGGGACCAATTTCTACGAGCAGTACTTC
NA,many,TRBJ1-3,TRBV13,CASSSLHSGNTIYF,TGTGCCAGCAGCTCCCTACACTCTGGAAACACCATATATTTT
TRBD1,few,TRBJ2-2,TRBV4-1,CASSQAGQSTGELFF,TGCGCCAGCAGCCAAGCGGGACAGTCCACCGGGGAGCTGTTTTTT
NA,few,TRBJ2-7,TRBV3-1,CASSQGYRGYEQYF,TGTGCCAGCAGCCAAGGGTACCGCGGCTACGAGCAGTACTTC
NA,few,TRBJ2-7,TRBV7-6,CASSWPGDEQYF,TGTGCCAGCAGTTGGCCAGGGGACGAGCAGTACTTC
NA,few,TRBJ1-2,TRBV19,CASSPDGRIYGYTF,TGTGCCAGTAGCCCAGATGGGAGGATCTATGGCTACACCTTC
NA,NA,TRBJ2-1,TRBV13,CASSLQETEHFF,TGTGCCAGCAGCTTGCAGGAGACTGAGCACTTCTTC
NA,once,TRBJ1-5,TRBV9,CASSGGASAQPQHF,TGTGCCAGTAGCGGGGGTGCCAGCGCTCAGCCCCAGCATTTT
NA,few,TRBJ2-7,TRBV5-8,CASSLEGMVYEQYF,TGTGCCAGCAGCTTGGAGGGGATGGTCTACGAGCAGTACTTC
NA,few,TRBJ1-5,TRBV6-2/TRBV6-3,CASSYEGRSNQPQHF,TGTGCCAGCAGTTATGAGGGTAGGAGCAATCAGCCCCAGCATTTT
NA,many,TRBJ1-5,TRBV20-1,CSAKDSNSNQPQHF,TGCAGTGCTAAAGACAGTAATAGCAATCAGCCCCAGCATTTT
TRBD1,many,TRBJ2-3,TRBV12-3/TRBV12-4,CASSSETGVSTDTQYF,TGTGCCAGCAGTTCCGAGACAGGGGTTAGCACAGATACGCAGTATTTT
NA,many,TRBJ1-5,TRBV20-1,CSARVGYGNQPQHF,TGCAGTGCTAGAGTGGGTTATGGGAATCAGCCCCAGCATTTT
TRBD1,NA,TRBJ1-1,TRBV28,CASSFGQAEALF,TGTGCCAGCAGTTTCGGACAGGCTGAAGCTCTCTTT
NA,few,TRBJ2-5,TRBV7-9,CASSLAANQETQYF,TGTGCCAGCAGCTTAGCGGCAAATCAAGAGACCCAGTACTTC
NA,many,TRBJ1-1,TRBV4-3,CASSQDRAAPQAFF,TGCGCCAGCAGCCAAGATAGGGCAGCCCCTCAGGCTTTCTTT
NA,NA,TRBJ1-4,TRBV19,CASSFSWVPGNEKLFF,TGTGCCAGTAGTTTCTCCTGGGTTCCCGGTAATGAAAAACTGTTTTTT